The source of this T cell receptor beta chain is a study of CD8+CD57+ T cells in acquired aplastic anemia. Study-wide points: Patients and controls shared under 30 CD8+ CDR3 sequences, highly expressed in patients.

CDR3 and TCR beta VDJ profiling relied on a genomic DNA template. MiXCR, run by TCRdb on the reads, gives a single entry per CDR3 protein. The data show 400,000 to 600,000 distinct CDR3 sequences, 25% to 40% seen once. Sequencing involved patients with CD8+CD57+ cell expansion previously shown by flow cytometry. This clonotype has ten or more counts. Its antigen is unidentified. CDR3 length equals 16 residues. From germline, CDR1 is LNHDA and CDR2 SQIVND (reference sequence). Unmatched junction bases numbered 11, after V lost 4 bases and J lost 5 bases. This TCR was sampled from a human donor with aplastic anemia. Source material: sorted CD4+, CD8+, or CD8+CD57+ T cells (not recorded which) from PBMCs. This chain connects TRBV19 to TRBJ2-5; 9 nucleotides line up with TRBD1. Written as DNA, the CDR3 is TGTGCCAGTAGTACAACCGGGACAGGGTTAGGGGAGACCCAGTACTTC. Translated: CASSTTGTGLGETQYF.